These 29 T cell receptor beta chains share one sample of origin, sequenced in a study of blood T cell repertoires in COVID-19. The data were produced by immunoSEQ multiplex PCR, yet TCRdb's version contains in-frame clones alone and is incomplete. The sample contains some 230,000 clones, about 80% of which appear only once. Specimen: peripheral blood. These receptors came from a woman aged 55-70 years with acute or convalescent COVID-19.

V and J are TRBV7-9 and TRBJ1-1, with 7 bases identical to TRBD1. Germline V gene sequence: CDR1 SEHNR, CDR2 FQNEAQ (reference sequence). The CDR3 consists of 14 residues. V shed 8 bases, J shed 4 bases, and the junction held 10 bases outside the gene matches. The CDR3 spells CASAATGESTEAFF. The CDR3 DNA reads as TGTGCCAGCGCCGCCACAGGGGAGAGCACTGAAGCTTTCTTT.

The chain has TRBV6-5 and TRBJ2-7; a weak D match, TRBD2 (6 bases). The V gene's germline CDR1 is MNHEY and CDR2 SVGAGI. V was clipped by 8 bases and J by 2 bases, with 13 bases between them. This CDR3 spans 13 amino acids. CDR3 in amino acids: CASPEGGAYEQYF. The CDR3 DNA is TGTGCCAGCCCGGAAGGCGGGGCCTACGAGCAGTACTTC.

The chain combines TRBV18 with TRBJ2-1, with TRBD2 identical over 14 bases. CDR3 length: 17 residues. V was pared by 0 bases and J by 6 bases, with 4 bases of the junction left unmatched. Germline V gene sequence: CDR1 KGHSH, CDR2 LQKENI. Here the CDR3 reads CASSPPGLAGVTNEQFF. The CDR3 DNA reads as TGTGCCAGCTCACCACCGGGACTAGCGGGGGTGACCAATGAGCAGTTCTTC.

The sample holds a few counts of this clone. The V gene is TRBV7-2, the J gene TRBJ1-1; 8 bases agree with TRBD1. CDR3 length: 14 residues. The ends lost 8 bases at V and 5 bases at J; junction bases unmatched: 10. The germline gives CDR1 SGHTA, CDR2 FQGNSA. CDR3 nucleotides: TGTGCCAGCGGGACGCGACAGGGGAGAACTGAAGCTTTCTTT. Its protein product is CASGTRQGRTEAFF. Complete variable domain (other parts from reference TRBV7-2 and TRBJ1-1): GAGVSQSPSNKVTEKGKDVELRCDPISGHTALYWYRQSLGQGLEFLIYFQGNSAPDKSGLPSDRFSAERTGGSVSTLTIQRTQQEDSAVYLCASGTRQGRTEAFFGQGTRLTVV.

In DNA form, the CDR3 reads TGTGCCTGGAGTATGGCTAGCCCTAGCACAGATACGCAGTATTTT. Translating gives CAWSMASPSTDTQYF. This sequence joins TRBV30 and TRBJ2-3, with D perhaps TRBD2 (5 bases). Germline V CDR1 and CDR2: GTSNPN, SVGIG (reference sequence). The germline V and J ends were trimmed by 2 bases and 0 bases, with 12 bases remaining between them. There are 15 residues in the CDR3. The full variable domain, its missing parts supplied by reference TRBV30 and TRBJ2-3, is SQTIHQWPATLVQPVGSPLSLECTVEGTSNPNLYWYRQAAGRGLQLLFYSVGIGQISSEVPQNLSASRPQDRQFILSSKKLLLSDSGFYLCAWSMASPSTDTQYFGPGTRLTVL.

The rearrangement joins TRBV4-2 to TRBJ1-1, with 8 bases lining up with TRBD1. The CDR3 has 16 amino acids. Germline loops: CDR1 LGHNA, CDR2 YNFKEQ. V lost 5 bases to trimming and J lost 4 bases; unmatched junction nucleotides: 12. As DNA, the CDR3 is TGTGCCAGCAGCGCCGCGGACAGGGTGGGGGGCACTGAAGCTTTCTTT. It translates to CASSAADRVGGTEAFF.

The V call is TRBV4-1, the J call TRBJ2-2; D may be TRBD2 (5 bases). Deletions cut 0 bases from V and 7 bases from J, with 15 bases between. Germline V CDR1 and CDR2: MGHRA, YSYEKL. This CDR3 is 16 amino acids long. The CDR3, as DNA: TGCGCCAGCAGCCAAGACCCCGGGAATCGGGGCGGGGAGCTGTTTTTT. This codes for CASSQDPGNRGGELFF.

This clone has more than one count but fewer than ten. The gene calls are TRBV21-1 and TRBJ2-7; the listed D gene, TRBD2, was not tested against the DNA. TRBV21-1 is an annotated pseudogene. The CDR3 has 15 amino acids. CDR3 loop: CASSKGGSEIYEQYF. The CDR3, as DNA: TGTGCCAGCAGCAAAGGTGGCAGCGAGATTTACGAGCAGTACTTC.

The chain is built from TRBV4-2 and TRBJ2-1; a possible D gene is TRBD1 (5 bases). Germline V lookup: CDR1 LGHNA, CDR2 YNFKEQ. V was pared by 1 base and J by 4 bases, with 14 bases between. The CDR3 covers 16 residues. The CDR3 nucleotides are TGTGCCAGCAGCCAAGCCCCAGGGCTAGGGTACAATGAGCAGTTCTTC. Residues: CASSQAPGLGYNEQFF.

The chain carries TRBV29-1 and TRBJ2-5, with 8 bases identical to TRBD1. V lost 4 bases, J lost 5 bases, and 18 bases stayed unmatched. The CDR3 runs 17 residues. CDR1 is SQVTM and CDR2 is ANQGSEA in the germline V gene. CDR3 in DNA: TGCAGCGTTGCTGTGGGGACAGGCCTATTGGTTGGCGAGACCCAGTACTTC. Translation: CSVAVGTGLLVGETQYF.

The chain carries TRBV2 and TRBJ2-3, with TRBD1 identical over 8 bases. Germline loops: CDR1 SNHLY, CDR2 FYNNEI. This CDR3 is built from 14 residues. J was trimmed by 8 bases and V by 10 bases; bases with no gene match: 14. In nucleotides, the CDR3 is TGTGCCATCTTAGGGACAGGCCCTCCACGTACGCAGTATTTT. Protein product: CAILGTGPPRTQYF.

This clone was seen a handful of times. This rearrangement joins TRBV11-1 to TRBJ2-2; TRBD1 matches at 9 bases. V dropped 4 bases and J dropped 6; count of bases not matched to a gene: 6. Germline values: CDR1 SGHAT, CDR2 FQDESV (reference sequence). This CDR3 has 15 residues. CDR3 bases: TGTGCCAGCAGCTCAGGGACAGGGTTCTCCGGGGAGCTGTTTTTT. It codes for CASSSGTGFSGELFF.

The CDR3, as DNA: TGTGCCAGTAGTACGGGGGGGGTCGACTATGGCTACACCTTC. The encoded protein is CASSTGGVDYGYTF. The V gene is TRBV19, the J gene TRBJ1-2; a weak D match, TRBD1 (5 bases). The CDR3 length is 14 residues. Trimming took off 4 bases at V and 3 bases at J, with 12 bases between the two ends. CDR1 is LNHDA and CDR2 is SQIVND in the germline V gene (reference sequence).

This clone was counted a few times. This chain connects TRBV19 to TRBJ1-2; possibly TRBD1 for D (5 bases). The germline gives CDR1 LNHDA, CDR2 SQIVND (reference sequence). The CDR3 runs 13 residues. The germline V and J ends were trimmed by 3 bases and 4 bases, with 9 bases remaining between them. CDR3 amino acids: CASSIDRVYGYTF. For the CDR3, the DNA is TGTGCCAGTAGTATCGACAGAGTCTATGGCTACACCTTC.

The genes are TRBV2 and TRBJ1-1; no definite D call. The CDR3 has 15 amino acids. Germline V lookup: CDR1 SNHLY, CDR2 FYNNEI. V shed 7 bases and J shed 3 bases, with 18 bases lying between them. CDR3: CASTVRVGLDTEAFF. In nucleotides, the CDR3 is TGTGCCAGCACCGTTCGGGTGGGTTTGGACACTGAAGCTTTCTTT.

This clone was detected once. The rearrangement links TRBV15 to TRBJ2-1; 10 bases match TRBD2. The CDR3 totals 15 residues. Germline loops: CDR1 LNHNV, CDR2 YYDKDF (reference sequence). V was clipped by 0 bases and J by 4 bases; unmatched bases: 0. The CDR3 reads CATSRELAGYNEQFF. The CDR3 coding sequence is TGTGCCACCAGCAGAGAACTAGCGGGATACAATGAGCAGTTCTTC.

This chain uses TRBV4-3 with TRBJ2-1; no firm D call. V was trimmed by 0 bases and J by 3 bases, leaving 6 bases between them. There are 14 residues in the CDR3. From germline, CDR1 is LGHNA and CDR2 YSLEER. CDR3 in DNA: TGCGCCAGCAGCCAAGATGCGGACTACAATGAGCAGTTCTTC. Amino acid sequence: CASSQDADYNEQFF.

The V gene is TRBV19, the J gene TRBJ1-2; the D is unclear. Between the trimmed V and J ends, which lost 3 bases and 4 bases, there was a span of 18 bases. This CDR3 is 16 amino acids long. Germline V gives CDR1 LNHDA, CDR2 SQIVND (reference sequence). The CDR3 coding sequence is TGTGCCAGTAGTATGGTCGGGGAACCTTTTTTCTATGGCTACACCTTC. Its translation: CASSMVGEPFFYGYTF.

The rearrangement uses TRBV14 and TRBJ2-7; 8 positions match TRBD2. The CDR3 has 15 residues. The junction had 10 bases not matched to a gene; V was cut back by 5 bases and J by 4 bases. CDR1 and CDR2 (germline): SGHDN, FVKESK. The CDR3 protein is CASSMIGGGFYEQYF. For the CDR3, the DNA is TGTGCCAGCAGCATGATAGGCGGGGGGTTTTACGAGCAGTACTTC.

DNA for the CDR3: TGTGCCAGCAGGGTCCCCTCTATGAATGAAAAACTGTTTTTT. Protein product: CASRVPSMNEKLFF. The gene calls are TRBV2 and TRBJ1-4; D is uncertain. The V end lost 6 bases, the J end lost 5 bases, and 13 bases lay between the germline ends. The CDR3 runs to 14 residues. CDR1 and CDR2 from the germline V gene are SNHLY and FYNNEI.

This clone was found a few times. This sequence joins TRBV27 and TRBJ2-1; TRBD1 is a possible D gene (5 bases). This CDR3 has 15 amino acids. Trimming cost V 5 bases and J 1 base, with 12 bases left between them. Germline V gene lookup returns CDR1 MNHEY and CDR2 SMNVEV (reference sequence). The CDR3 DNA reads as TGTGCCAGCAGTCCGGACACCTCTTCCTACAATGAGCAGTTCTTC. It specifies CASSPDTSSYNEQFF.

This rearrangement joins TRBV7-9 to TRBJ2-3; TRBD2 aligns across 13 bases. The germline V gene has CDR1 SEHNR and CDR2 FQNEAQ (reference sequence). The CDR3 is 17 residues long. J gave up 0 bases and V 5 bases, and 5 bases lay outside the gene matches. CDR3 region: CASSTRTSGGSTDTQYF. In nucleotides, the CDR3 is TGTGCCAGCAGCACTAGGACTAGCGGGGGAAGCACAGATACGCAGTATTTT.

The J gene is TRBJ2-7, the V gene TRBV27, with 10 bases aligning to TRBD1. Losses at the gene ends were 4 bases for V and 4 bases for J; bases not matched to a gene: 7. In germline, CDR1 is MNHEY, CDR2 SMNVEV (reference sequence). CDR3 length: 15 amino acids. CDR3 amino acids: CASSYAGTGEYEQYF. CDR3 in DNA: TGTGCCAGCAGTTACGCCGGGACAGGGGAGTACGAGCAGTACTTC.

There are a few counts of this clone. The rearrangement joins TRBV5-6 to TRBJ2-7; TRBD1 is a possible D gene (5 bases). CDR3 length: 13 amino acids. Germline-derived CDR1 and CDR2 are SGHDT and YYEEEE. V lost 4 bases to trimming and J lost 0 bases, with 8 bases between them. For the CDR3, the DNA is TGTGCCAGCAGCCCGGACACCTCCTACGAGCAGTACTTC. Protein sequence: CASSPDTSYEQYF.

J is TRBJ1-1 and V is TRBV4-2; D is uncertain. Germline V lookup: CDR1 LGHNA, CDR2 YNFKEQ. The V gene lost 4 bases and the J gene lost 0 bases, with 18 bases spanning the gap. The CDR3 has 17 residues. CDR3 protein: CASSLPGGGGVNTEAFF. DNA for the CDR3: TGTGCCAGCAGCCTTCCGGGAGGTGGTGGGGTGAACACTGAAGCTTTCTTT.

This clone was picked up a small number of times. V gene TRBV2 combines with J gene TRBJ1-2; D possibly corresponds to TRBD1 (6 bases). The CDR3 is 13 amino acids. Germline loops: CDR1 SNHLY, CDR2 FYNNEI. The V end was cut by 6 bases, the J end by 5 bases, with 13 bases between. CDR3 sequence reads: CASSRDNSYGYTF. The DNA of the CDR3 is TGTGCCAGCAGCAGGGACAATAGTTATGGCTACACCTTC.

This clone was recorded once. V gene TRBV12-3 or TRBV12-4 combines with J gene TRBJ2-2; D not resolved. The CDR3 spans 11 residues. Deletions cut 7 bases from V and 7 bases from J, with 7 bases between. CDR3 DNA: TGTGCCAGCACCCGAGGCGGGGAGCTGTTTTTT. It is translated as CASTRGGELFF.

This clone appeared a single time. This CDR3 reads CASSYPTGRNTEAFF. The CDR3 DNA sequence: TGTGCCAGCAGCTACCCGACAGGCCGGAACACTGAAGCTTTCTTT. The rearrangement uses TRBV5-6 and TRBJ1-1; D may be TRBD1 (6 bases). V was trimmed by 3 bases and J by 1 base, leaving 13 bases between them. The CDR3 has 15 residues. Germline V gene lookup returns CDR1 SGHDT and CDR2 YYEEEE.

This rearrangement joins TRBV5-1 to TRBJ1-4; 10 bases fit TRBD1. The CDR3 consists of 15 residues. J gave up 5 bases and V 3 bases, and 4 bases lay outside the gene matches. Per the germline V gene, CDR1 is SGHRS and CDR2 is YFSETQ. The CDR3 DNA is TGCGCCAGCAGCTGGGGGACAGGGGTAAATGAAAAACTGTTTTTT. Protein sequence: CASSWGTGVNEKLFF.